These 18 T cell receptor beta chains share one sample of origin, sequenced in a study of PD-1 blockade in classical Hodgkin lymphoma. Each patient relapsed following autologous stem cell transplantation, and prior brentuximab vedotin exposure differed. Clones were read by immunoSEQ multiplex PCR, and TCRdb kept only the in-frame ones, dropping some. The sample contains fewer than 25,000 clones, around 80% of which appear only once. The sample in question was peripheral blood mononuclear cells (PBMCs), obtained before the second cycle of nivolumab. The receptors were gathered from a human donor with classical Hodgkin lymphoma.

The chain carries TRBV19 and TRBJ2-1, with 10 bases fitting TRBD2. Looked up from germline, CDR1 is LNHDA and CDR2 is SQIVND (reference sequence). The V and J ends lost 10 bases and 2 bases, in that order; junction bases with no gene match: 11. The CDR3 consists of 16 residues. CDR3 protein: CATAGSGGLTYNEQFF. CDR3 nucleotides: TGTGCCACGGCGGGTAGCGGGGGGCTTACCTACAATGAGCAGTTCTTC. The complete variable domain, with remaining parts taken from reference TRBV19 and TRBJ2-1, reads DGGITQSPKYLFRKEGQNVTLSCEQNLNHDAMYWYRQDPGQGLRLIYYSQIVNDFQKGDIAEGYSVSREKKESFPLTVTSAQKNPTAFYLCATAGSGGLTYNEQFFGPGTRLTVL.

This sequence joins TRBV6-5 and TRBJ1-5; D gene ambiguous. The CDR3 length is 14 residues. Germline CDR1 is MNHEY and CDR2 is SVGAGI. Trimming stripped 11 bases from V and 6 bases from J, with 20 bases between. The CDR3 DNA is TGTGCCTCCTCTGAGGGCAGGCAAGGTCAGCCCCAGCATTTT. Translating it yields CASSEGRQGQPQHF.

The chain couples TRBV7-9 to TRBJ2-1; 7 positions agree with TRBD1. CDR1 is SEHNR, CDR2 FQNEAQ, per germline (reference sequence). This CDR3 contains 15 residues. V lost 1 base and J lost 4; bases outside the gene matches: 4. CDR3 protein: CASSLEGGTYNEQFF. In nucleotides, the CDR3 is TGTGCCAGCAGCTTAGAAGGGGGCACGTACAATGAGCAGTTCTTC. Full variable domain (rest looked up from reference TRBV7-9 and TRBJ2-1): DTGVSQNPRHKITKRGQNVTFRCDPISEHNRLYWYRQTLGQGPEFLTYFQNEAQLEKSRLLSDRFSAERPKGSFSTLEIQRTEQGDSAMYLCASSLEGGTYNEQFFGPGTRLTVL.

The chain links TRBV15 to TRBJ2-1; 9 bases match TRBD2. Trimming cost V 1 base and J 7 bases; bases outside gene matches: 5. Germline V gene data show CDR1 as LNHNV and CDR2 as YYDKDF (reference sequence). The length of the CDR3 is 15 residues. This CDR3 reads CATSRARGGRNEQFF. The CDR3 DNA is TGTGCCACCAGCAGAGCGCGGGGGGGCCGGAATGAGCAGTTCTTC.

This clone was detected once. The rearrangement joins TRBV7-8 to TRBJ2-7; 7 nucleotides align to TRBD1. The germline CDR1 and CDR2 sequences are SGHVS and FQNEAQ. CDR3 size: 15 residues. The V segment lost 2 bases and the J segment 3 bases; nucleotides outside the gene matches: 7. In DNA form, the CDR3 reads TGTGCCAGCAGCTTAAGTGGGGACAGTAACTACGAGCAGTACTTC. Protein product: CASSLSGDSNYEQYF.

This chain joins TRBV4-1 and TRBJ2-1, with D perhaps TRBD2 (5 bases). The CDR3 is 16 residues long. Germline values: CDR1 MGHRA, CDR2 YSYEKL. V was clipped by 6 bases and J by 2 bases, with 17 bases between them. The CDR3 bases are TGCGCCAGCAGACCCGCTACGAGCGGCACCTACAATGAGCAGTTCTTC. Translated: CASRPATSGTYNEQFF.

The chain uses TRBV11-3 and TRBJ2-7; tentative D call: TRBD1 (6 bases). The germline gives CDR1 SGHNT, CDR2 YENEEA. With 1 base removed from V and 2 bases from J, the gap between germline ends came to 12 bases. The length of the CDR3 is 15 residues. The CDR3 region is CASSLGAGAPYEQYF. CDR3 bases: TGTGCCAGCAGCTTAGGAGCAGGGGCCCCCTACGAGCAGTACTTC.

The CDR3 bases are TGTGCCAGCAGCAATCAAGAGACCCAGTACTTC. Translating gives CASSNQETQYF. V usage is TRBV7-9 and J usage is TRBJ2-5, with D hard to call. Germline V gene sequence: CDR1 SEHNR, CDR2 FQNEAQ (reference sequence). V was clipped by 5 bases and J by 2 bases, with 3 bases between them. This CDR3 has 11 amino acids.

The chain has TRBV6-5 and TRBJ1-1, with D possibly matching TRBD1 (5 bases). From germline, CDR1 is MNHEY and CDR2 SVGAGI. The CDR3 length is 14 residues. Trimming pared 7 bases from V and 1 base from J, leaving 13 bases between. The chain's CDR3 is CASKPGPANTEAFF. The CDR3 DNA follows: TGTGCCAGCAAACCGGGACCCGCGAACACTGAAGCTTTCTTT.

The chain uses TRBV30 and TRBJ2-3, with 12 bases fitting TRBD2. CDR1 is GTSNPN, CDR2 SVGIG, per germline (reference sequence). Germline trimming cut 0 bases from V and 2 bases from J; bases unmatched to any gene: 3. This CDR3 comprises 16 residues. The CDR3, as DNA: TGTGCCTGGAGTGTACGGACTAGCGGGGCCACAGATACGCAGTATTTT. Translating gives CAWSVRTSGATDTQYF.

The V and J genes are TRBV2 and TRBJ2-1; D call uncertain. The germline CDR1 and CDR2 sequences are SNHLY and FYNNEI. V lost 4 bases, J lost 0 bases, and 7 bases lay in between. The CDR3 loop spans 14 amino acids. The CDR3 region is CASSVRSSYNEQFF. In DNA, the CDR3 is TGTGCCAGCAGTGTACGGAGCTCCTACAATGAGCAGTTCTTC.

The V and J genes are TRBV5-4 and TRBJ2-5; a possible D gene is TRBD2 (6 bases). The V gene's germline CDR1 is SGHNT and CDR2 YYREEE (reference sequence). Trimming shortened V by 0 bases and J by 2 bases, and 8 bases separated the two germline ends. The length of the CDR3 is 14 residues. CDR3 coding DNA: TGTGCCAGCAGCTTGGCGGCGGGACAAGAGACCCAGTACTTC. Residues: CASSLAAGQETQYF.

V gene TRBV10-3 combines with J gene TRBJ2-1, with a tentative D call TRBD1 (6 bases). CDR1 ENHRY and CDR2 SYGVKD come from the germline V gene. The CDR3 sequence is 13 residues long. V was trimmed by 6 bases and J by 0 bases, leaving 6 bases between them. CDR3 protein: CAIRDSSYNEQFF. For the CDR3, the DNA is TGTGCCATCAGGGACAGCTCCTACAATGAGCAGTTCTTC.

The rearrangement uses TRBV11-2 and TRBJ2-2; the D is unclear. There are 14 residues in the CDR3. Germline V gene sequence: CDR1 SGHAT, CDR2 FQNNGV. V was pared by 5 bases and J by 5 bases, with 12 bases between. The CDR3 sequence: CASSPLSVTGELFF. The CDR3 nucleotides read TGTGCCAGCAGCCCCCTCTCGGTGACCGGGGAGCTGTTTTTT. Looking up the rest from reference TRBV11-2 and TRBJ2-2 gives the full variable domain: EAGVAQSPRYKIIEKRQSVAFWCNPISGHATLYWYQQILGQGPKLLIQFQNNGVVDDSQLPKDRFSAERLKGVDSTLKIQPAKLEDSAVYLCASSPLSVTGELFFGEGSRLTVL.

The chain links TRBV7-2 to TRBJ2-7; D gene unclear. The CDR3 loop spans 11 amino acids. Trimming left V 4 bases short and J 5 bases short, with 6 bases between. Germline values: CDR1 SGHTA, CDR2 FQGNSA. This CDR3 is CASSYTDEQYF. The CDR3 nucleotides read TGTGCCAGCAGCTACACGGACGAGCAGTACTTC.

The chain carries TRBV2 and TRBJ2-7; TRBD1 aligns across 12 bases. Looked up from germline, CDR1 is SNHLY and CDR2 is FYNNEI. The CDR3 spans 15 residues. V shed 4 bases and J 9 bases; nucleotides not matched to a gene: 10. CDR3 region: CASSGWGTGGLRQYF. In DNA form, the CDR3 reads TGTGCCAGCAGTGGTTGGGGGACAGGGGGCCTTCGGCAGTACTTC.

The chain has TRBV19 and TRBJ1-1; D gene ambiguous. Germline V gene sequence: CDR1 LNHDA, CDR2 SQIVND (reference sequence). CDR3 length equals 16 residues. Trimming cost V 8 bases and J 2 bases, with 21 bases left between them. CDR3 in amino acids: CASVMRLGLVNTEAFF. DNA for the CDR3: TGTGCCAGTGTAATGAGGCTCGGTTTGGTAAACACTGAAGCTTTCTTT.

This clone was detected a few times. The V and J genes are TRBV6-5 and TRBJ1-6; weak D call: TRBD1 (6 bases). CDR1 is MNHEY, CDR2 SVGAGI, per germline. Trimming left V 6 bases short and J 10 bases short, with 13 bases between. CDR3 length equals 13 residues. The chain's CDR3 is CASRKGVRSPLHF. The CDR3 DNA sequence: TGTGCCAGCAGAAAGGGGGTTAGATCACCCCTCCACTTT.